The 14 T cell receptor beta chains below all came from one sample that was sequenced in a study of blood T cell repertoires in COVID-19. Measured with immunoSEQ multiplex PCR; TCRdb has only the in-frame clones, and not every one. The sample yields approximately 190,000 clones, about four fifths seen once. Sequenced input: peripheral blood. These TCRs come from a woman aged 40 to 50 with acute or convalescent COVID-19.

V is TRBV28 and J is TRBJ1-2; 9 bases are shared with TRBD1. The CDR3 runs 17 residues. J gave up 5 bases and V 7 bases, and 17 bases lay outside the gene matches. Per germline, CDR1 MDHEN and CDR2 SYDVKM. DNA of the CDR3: TGTGCCAGCACCCCATCCGGGACAGGGAATTTCGGGTATGGCTACACCTTC. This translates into CASTPSGTGNFGYGYTF.

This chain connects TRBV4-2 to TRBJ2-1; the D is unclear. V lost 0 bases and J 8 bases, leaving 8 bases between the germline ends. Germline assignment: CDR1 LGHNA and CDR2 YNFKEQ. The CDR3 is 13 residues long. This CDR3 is CASSQEVNYEQFF. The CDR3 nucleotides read TGTGCCAGCAGCCAAGAAGTCAACTATGAGCAGTTCTTC.

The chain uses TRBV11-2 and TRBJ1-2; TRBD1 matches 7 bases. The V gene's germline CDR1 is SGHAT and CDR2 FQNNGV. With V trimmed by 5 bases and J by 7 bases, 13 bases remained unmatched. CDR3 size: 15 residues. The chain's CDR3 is CASSAIRDSFSGYTF. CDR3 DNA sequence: TGTGCCAGCAGCGCGATCCGGGACAGCTTCTCTGGCTACACCTTC.

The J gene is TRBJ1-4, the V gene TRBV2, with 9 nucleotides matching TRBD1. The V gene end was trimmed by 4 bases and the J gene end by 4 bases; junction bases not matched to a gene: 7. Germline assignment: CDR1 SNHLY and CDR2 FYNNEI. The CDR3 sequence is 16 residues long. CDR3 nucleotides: TGTGCCAGCAGTGTCCCTGGACAGGGGTATAATGAAAAACTGTTTTTT. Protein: CASSVPGQGYNEKLFF.

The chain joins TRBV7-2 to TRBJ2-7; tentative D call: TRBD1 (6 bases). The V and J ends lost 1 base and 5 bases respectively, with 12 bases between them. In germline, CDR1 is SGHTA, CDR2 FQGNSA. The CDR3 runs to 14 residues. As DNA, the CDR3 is TGTGCCAGCAGCTTAGAGGTCAGGGGAAACGAGCAGTACTTC. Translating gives CASSLEVRGNEQYF. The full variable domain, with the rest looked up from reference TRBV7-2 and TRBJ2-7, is GAGVSQSPSNKVTEKGKDVELRCDPISGHTALYWYRQSLGQGLEFLIYFQGNSAPDKSGLPSDRFSAERTGGSVSTLTIQRTQQEDSAVYLCASSLEVRGNEQYFGPGTRLTVT.

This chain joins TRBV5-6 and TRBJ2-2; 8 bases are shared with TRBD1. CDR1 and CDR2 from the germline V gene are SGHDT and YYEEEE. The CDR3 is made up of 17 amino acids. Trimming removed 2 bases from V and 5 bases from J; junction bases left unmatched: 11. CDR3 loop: CASSLTPGGSLTGELFF. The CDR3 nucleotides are TGTGCCAGCAGCTTAACCCCAGGGGGCAGCTTGACCGGGGAGCTGTTTTTT.

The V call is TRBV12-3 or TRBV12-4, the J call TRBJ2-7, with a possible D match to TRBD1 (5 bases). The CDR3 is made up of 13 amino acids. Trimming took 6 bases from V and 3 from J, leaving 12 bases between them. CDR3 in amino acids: CASRRTGYYEQYF. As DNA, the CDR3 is TGTGCCAGCAGACGTACAGGTTACTACGAGCAGTACTTC.

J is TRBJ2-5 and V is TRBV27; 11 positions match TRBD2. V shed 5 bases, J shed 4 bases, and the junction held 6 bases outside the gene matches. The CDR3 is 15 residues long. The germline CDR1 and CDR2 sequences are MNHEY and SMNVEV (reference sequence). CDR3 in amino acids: CASSTQTSGIETQYF. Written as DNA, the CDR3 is TGTGCCAGCAGTACCCAGACTAGCGGGATAGAGACCCAGTACTTC.

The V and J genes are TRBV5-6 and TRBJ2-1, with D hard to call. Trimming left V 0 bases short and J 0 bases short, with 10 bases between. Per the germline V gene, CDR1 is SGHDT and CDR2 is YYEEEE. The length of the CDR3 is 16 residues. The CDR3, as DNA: TGTGCCAGCAGCTTGGGGGCCACCTCCTCCTACAATGAGCAGTTCTTC. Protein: CASSLGATSSYNEQFF.

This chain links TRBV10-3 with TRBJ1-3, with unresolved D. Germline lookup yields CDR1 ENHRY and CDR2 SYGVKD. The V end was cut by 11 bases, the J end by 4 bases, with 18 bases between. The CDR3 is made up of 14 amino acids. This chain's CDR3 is CAAGVMGMGNTIYF. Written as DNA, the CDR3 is TGTGCCGCGGGAGTCATGGGGATGGGAAACACCATATATTTT.

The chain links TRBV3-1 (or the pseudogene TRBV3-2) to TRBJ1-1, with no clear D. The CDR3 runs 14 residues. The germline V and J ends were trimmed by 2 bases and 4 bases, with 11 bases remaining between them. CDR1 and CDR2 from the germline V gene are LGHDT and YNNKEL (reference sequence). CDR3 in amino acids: CASSQPGVGTEAFF. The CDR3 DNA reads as TGTGCCAGCAGCCAACCCGGGGTTGGCACTGAAGCTTTCTTT.

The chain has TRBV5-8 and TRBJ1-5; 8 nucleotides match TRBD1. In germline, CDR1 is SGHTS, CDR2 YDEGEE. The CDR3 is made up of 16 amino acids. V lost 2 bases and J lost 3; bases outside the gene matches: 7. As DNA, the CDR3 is TGTGCCAGCAGCTTCTTTCAGGGGGCGAACAATCAGCCCCAGCATTTT. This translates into CASSFFQGANNQPQHF.

The CDR3: CASSFTPGSGTEAFF. Here the CDR3 DNA reads TGTGCCAGTAGTTTTACCCCCGGGTCGGGCACTGAAGCTTTCTTT. J is TRBJ1-1 and V is TRBV19; unclear D gene. CDR3 size: 15 residues. From germline, CDR1 is LNHDA and CDR2 SQIVND (reference sequence). Trimming removed 5 bases at V and 4 bases at J, with 17 bases between.

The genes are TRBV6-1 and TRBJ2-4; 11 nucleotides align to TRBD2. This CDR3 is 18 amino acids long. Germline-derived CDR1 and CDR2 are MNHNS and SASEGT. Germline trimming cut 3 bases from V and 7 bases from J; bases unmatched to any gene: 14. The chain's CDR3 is CASSDHQGATSGINIQYF. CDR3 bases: TGTGCCAGCAGTGACCATCAGGGGGCGACTAGCGGGATTAACATTCAGTACTTC.